The clone carrying this T cell receptor (beta chain) appeared many times. Documented time point: patch test 2, 6 weeks after DPC sensitization. Specified treatment: therapeutic diphenylcyclopropenone sensitization with weekly scalp DPC. Each donor was an alopecia patient between 18 and 70 years of age who qualified for DPC. Study processing details: Sample-level TCR yields exhibited a median of approximately 89,000, with a range of about 20,000 to 700,000. TCRdb analysed the RACE reads with MiXCR anew, one entry per CDR3 protein. What appears here as the V and J calls and clone size reflects TCRdb's work, not the paper's. The sample records 35,000 to 45,000 distinct CDR3 sequences, 8.5% to 10% being singletons. This entry belongs to a study of human T cells and chemical hapten exposure. The CDR3 is made up of 13 amino acids. Trimming left V 2 bases short and J 3 bases short, with 10 bases between. Germline V gene lookup returns CDR1 SQVTM and CDR2 ANQGSEA.

The chain has TRBV29-1 and TRBJ1-1, with D hard to call. This receptor was obtained from a woman aged 40 to 50 with alopecia areata. Some clones in this sample may be carry-over from other donors' samples. Material: whole blood, obtained in connection with sensitization to the hapten diphenylcyclopropenone (DPC). As DNA, the CDR3 is TGCAGCGTTGAACGGCTCCCGTACACTGAAGCTTTCTTT. Its translation: CSVERLPYTEAFF. Drawing the rest from reference TRBV29-1 and TRBJ1-1, the complete variable domain is SAVISQKPSRDICQRGTSLTIQCQVDSQVTMMFWYRQQPGQSLTLIATANQGSEATYESGFVIDKFPISRPNLTFSTLTVSNMSPEDSSIYLCSVERLPYTEAFFGQGTRLTVV.